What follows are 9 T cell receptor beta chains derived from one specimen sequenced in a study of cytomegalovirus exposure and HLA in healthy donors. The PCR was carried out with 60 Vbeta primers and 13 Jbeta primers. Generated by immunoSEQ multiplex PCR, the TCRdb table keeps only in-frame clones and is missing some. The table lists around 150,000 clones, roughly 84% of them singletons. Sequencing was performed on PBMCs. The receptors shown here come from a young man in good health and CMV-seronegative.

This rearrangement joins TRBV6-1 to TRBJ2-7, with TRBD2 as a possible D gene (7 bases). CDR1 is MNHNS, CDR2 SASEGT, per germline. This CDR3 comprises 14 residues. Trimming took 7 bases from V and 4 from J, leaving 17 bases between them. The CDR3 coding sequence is TGTGCCAGCACCCTAGGGGGGGTTTTTTACGAGCAGTACTTC. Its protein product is CASTLGGVFYEQYF.

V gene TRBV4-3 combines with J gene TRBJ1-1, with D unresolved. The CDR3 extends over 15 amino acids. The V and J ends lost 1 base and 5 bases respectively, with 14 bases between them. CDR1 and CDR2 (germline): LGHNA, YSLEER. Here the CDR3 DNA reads TGCGCCAGCAGCCAAGGATTGGGCCCCTTGACTGAAGCTTTCTTT. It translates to CASSQGLGPLTEAFF.

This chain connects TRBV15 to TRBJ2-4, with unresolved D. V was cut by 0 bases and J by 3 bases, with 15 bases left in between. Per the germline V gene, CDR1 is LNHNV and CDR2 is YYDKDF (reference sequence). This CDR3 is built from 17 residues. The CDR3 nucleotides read TGTGCCACCAGCAGAGAGGGCTCCCCCGTCGGCAAAAACATTCAGTACTTC. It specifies CATSREGSPVGKNIQYF.

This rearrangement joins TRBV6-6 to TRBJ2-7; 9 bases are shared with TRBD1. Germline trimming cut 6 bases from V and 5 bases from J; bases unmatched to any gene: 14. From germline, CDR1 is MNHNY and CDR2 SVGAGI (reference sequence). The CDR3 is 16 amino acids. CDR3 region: CASRKDFRDRANEQYF. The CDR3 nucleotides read TGTGCCAGCAGGAAGGATTTTCGGGACAGGGCAAACGAGCAGTACTTC.

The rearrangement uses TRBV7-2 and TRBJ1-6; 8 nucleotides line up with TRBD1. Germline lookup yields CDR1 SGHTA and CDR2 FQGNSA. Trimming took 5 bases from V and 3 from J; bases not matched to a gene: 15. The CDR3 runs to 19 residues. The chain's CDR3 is CASSRPRQGFKFYNSPLHF. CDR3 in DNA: TGTGCCAGCAGCCGGCCGAGACAGGGGTTTAAGTTCTATAATTCACCCCTCCACTTT.

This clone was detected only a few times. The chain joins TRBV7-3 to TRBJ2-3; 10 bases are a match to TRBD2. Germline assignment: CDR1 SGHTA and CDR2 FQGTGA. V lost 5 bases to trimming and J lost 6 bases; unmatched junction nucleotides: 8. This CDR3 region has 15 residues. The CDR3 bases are TGTGCCAGCAGCCCCCATGGACTAGCGGACGATACGCAGTATTTT. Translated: CASSPHGLADDTQYF.

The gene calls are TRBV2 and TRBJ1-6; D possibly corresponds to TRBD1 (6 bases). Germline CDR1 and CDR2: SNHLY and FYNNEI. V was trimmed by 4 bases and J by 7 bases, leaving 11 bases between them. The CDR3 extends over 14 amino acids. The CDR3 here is CASSVSRGNSPLHF. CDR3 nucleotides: TGTGCCAGCAGTGTAAGCAGGGGAAATTCACCCCTCCACTTT.

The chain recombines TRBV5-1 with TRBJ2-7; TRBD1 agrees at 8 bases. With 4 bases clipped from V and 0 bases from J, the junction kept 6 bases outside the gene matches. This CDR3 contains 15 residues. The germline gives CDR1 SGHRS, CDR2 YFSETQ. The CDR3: CASSPWTGSSYEQYF. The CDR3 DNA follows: TGCGCCAGCAGCCCTTGGACAGGGAGCTCCTACGAGCAGTACTTC.

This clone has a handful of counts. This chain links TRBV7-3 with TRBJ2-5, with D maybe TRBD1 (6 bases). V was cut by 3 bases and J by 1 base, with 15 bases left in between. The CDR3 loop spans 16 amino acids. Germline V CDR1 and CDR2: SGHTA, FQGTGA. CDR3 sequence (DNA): TGTGCCAGCAGCTTCAGACCGACAGGCCCCCAAGAGACCCAGTACTTC. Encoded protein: CASSFRPTGPQETQYF.